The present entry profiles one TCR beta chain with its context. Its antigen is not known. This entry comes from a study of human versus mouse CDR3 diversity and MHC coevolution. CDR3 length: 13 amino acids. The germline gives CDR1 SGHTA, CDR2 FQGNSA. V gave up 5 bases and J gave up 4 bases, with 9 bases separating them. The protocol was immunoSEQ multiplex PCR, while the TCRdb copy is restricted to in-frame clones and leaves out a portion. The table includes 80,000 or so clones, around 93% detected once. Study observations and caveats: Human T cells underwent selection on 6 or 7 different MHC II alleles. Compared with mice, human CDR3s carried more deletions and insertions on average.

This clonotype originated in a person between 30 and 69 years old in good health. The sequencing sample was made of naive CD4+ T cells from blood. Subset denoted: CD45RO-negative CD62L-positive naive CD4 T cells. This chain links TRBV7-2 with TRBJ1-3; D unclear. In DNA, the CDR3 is TGTGCCAGCAGCCAGAGGCAGGGAAACACCATATATTTT. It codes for CASSQRQGNTIYF.